The 5 T cell receptor beta chains listed next were all sequenced from one sample in a study of T cells in localized non-small cell lung cancer. Clones were read by immunoSEQ multiplex PCR, and TCRdb kept only the in-frame ones, dropping some. The sample shows around 90,000 clones, about 78% of them seen only once. Source: PBMCs, taken before any cancer treatment. The receptors were gathered from a man aged 40 to 70 with stage II squamous cell lung carcinoma.

The CDR3 DNA is TGTGCCAGCAGCTTAGTGGTTCAGGGTTTAGGCACTGAAGCTTTCTTT. Its translation is CASSLVVQGLGTEAFF. This chain links TRBV7-2 with TRBJ1-1, with TRBD1 as a possible D gene (5 bases). The CDR3 covers 16 residues. With 1 base removed from V and 4 bases from J, the gap between germline ends came to 16 bases. Germline V gene sequence: CDR1 SGHTA, CDR2 FQGNSA.

This clone was counted a single time. The V call is TRBV4-1, the J call TRBJ2-7, with D maybe TRBD2 (5 bases). The germline gives CDR1 MGHRA, CDR2 YSYEKL. The V and J ends lost 3 bases and 4 bases respectively, with 31 bases between them. CDR3 size: 20 residues. The CDR3 sequence: CASSQNPLGSGDHRSYEQYF. The CDR3 bases are TGCGCCAGCAGCCAGAATCCTTTGGGCAGCGGAGATCATCGCTCTTACGAGCAGTACTTC.

This chain joins TRBV6-6 and TRBJ2-7; 9 bases align to TRBD2. The CDR3 is 15 residues long. V lost 5 bases, J lost 5 bases, and 10 bases stayed unmatched. Germline CDR1 reads MNHNY; CDR2 reads SVGAGI (reference sequence). CDR3 in DNA: TGTGCCAGCAGTCCGACTAGCGGTGCGCAGGACGAGCAGTACTTC. Its translation: CASSPTSGAQDEQYF.

The CDR3 spells CASSLEPKETQYF. In nucleotides, the CDR3 is TGTGCCAGCAGCTTGGAGCCAAAAGAGACCCAGTACTTC. The chain recombines TRBV5-5 with TRBJ2-5; D ambiguous. The CDR3 loop spans 13 amino acids. Deletions cut 0 bases from V and 3 bases from J, with 6 bases between. In germline, CDR1 is SGHKS, CDR2 YYEKEE (reference sequence).

V gene TRBV6-1 combines with J gene TRBJ2-7; no clear D gene. V dropped 5 bases and J dropped 3 bases, with 5 bases sitting between them. The CDR3 totals 11 residues. The V gene's germline CDR1 is MNHNS and CDR2 SASEGT. CDR3 bases: TGTGCCAGCAGTCCCCACTACGAGCAGTACTTC. Protein: CASSPHYEQYF.